These 30 T cell receptor beta chains share one sample of origin, sequenced in a study of metastatic and nonmetastatic thyroid tumors. TCRdb re-clonotyped the PCR reads through MiXCR. The data hold 13,000 or so clones, with about 26% observed a single time. Every patient was untreated before thyroid surgery. Input material: tumor tissue. The receptors derive from a female donor with papillary thyroid cancer or a benign thyroid nodule (not recorded which). Some clones in this sample may be carry-over from other donors' samples.

The J gene is TRBJ1-2, the V gene TRBV6-1, with no clear D. Trimming took off 7 bases at V and 4 bases at J, with 10 bases between the two ends. Germline loops: CDR1 MNHNS, CDR2 SASEGT. The CDR3 contains 12 residues. The CDR3: CASTEGIYGYTF. CDR3 nucleotides: TGTGCCAGCACCGAGGGAATCTATGGCTACACCTTC.

This clone was recorded at least ten times. This may stem from a read error, because a much larger clone lies one nucleotide away. This chain joins TRBV7-8 and TRBJ2-3; D is possibly TRBD2 (5 bases). V was cut by 3 bases and J by 4 bases, with 14 bases left in between. Looked up from germline, CDR1 is SGHVS and CDR2 is FQNEAQ. The CDR3 covers 15 residues. The CDR3 loop reads CASSLSLRAADTQYF. The CDR3 nucleotides are TGTGCCAGCAGCTTGTCCCTGCGGGCAGCAGATACGCAGTATTTT.

This clone was found a few times. The genes are TRBV27 and TRBJ2-7; 11 nucleotides align to TRBD2. The length of the CDR3 is 13 residues. V was pared by 5 bases and J by 8 bases, with 5 bases of the junction left unmatched. The germline V gene has CDR1 MNHEY and CDR2 SMNVEV (reference sequence). The CDR3 bases are TGTGCCAGCAGTGCGGGACTAGCGGAGCAGCAGTACTTC. Its protein product is CASSAGLAEQQYF.

Within the sample, this clone is medium-sized. The V gene is TRBV5-8, the J gene TRBJ1-2; D is unclear. The CDR3 is 14 amino acids. Germline V gene data show CDR1 as SGHTS and CDR2 as YDEGEE. V was shortened by 3 bases and J by 7 bases, with 16 bases between the two germline ends. This CDR3 reads CASSSNRGLSGYTF. CDR3 nucleotide sequence: TGTGCCAGCAGCTCGAACCGCGGGTTAAGTGGCTACACCTTC. The variable domain in full, completed from reference TRBV5-8 and TRBJ1-2, reads EAGVTQSPTHLIKTRGQQATLRCSPISGHTSVYWYQQALGLGLQFLLWYDEGEERNRGNFPPRFSGRQFPNYSSELNVNALELEDSALYLCASSSNRGLSGYTFGSGTRLTVV.

This clone occurred many times. The rearrangement links TRBV11-2 to TRBJ2-1; the D is unclear. This CDR3 has 20 amino acids. Germline V gene sequence: CDR1 SGHAT, CDR2 FQNNGV. The V end was cut by 1 base, the J end by 6 bases, with 28 bases between. The CDR3 region has the DNA TGTGCCAGCAGCTTAGTATCCATGGGTATTTTAACGGGCCCGTCCAATGAGCAGTTCTTC. Translated: CASSLVSMGILTGPSNEQFF.

This chain links TRBV5-5 with TRBJ2-3, with D hard to call. V lost 2 bases and J 1 base, leaving 8 bases between the germline ends. CDR3 length equals 14 residues. Germline values: CDR1 SGHKS, CDR2 YYEKEE (reference sequence). The CDR3 protein is CASSFLGRTDTQYF. DNA of the CDR3: TGTGCCAGCAGCTTTTTAGGACGCACAGATACGCAGTATTTT.

A word on this clone: A read error may produce the germline difference seen at one junction end. The chain uses TRBV3-1 and TRBJ2-3, with 9 positions matching TRBD2. The CDR3 has 18 residues. The germline V gene encodes CDR1 LGHDT and CDR2 YNNKEL (reference sequence). The CDR3 reads CASGQAWAGGGHPDTQYF. CDR3 DNA: TGTGCCAGCGGCCAAGCGTGGGCGGGAGGGGGCCACCCAGATACGCAGTATTTT.

By proportion, this clone is medium-sized (0.01 to 0.1%). The chain recombines TRBV6-5 with TRBJ1-1; D is unresolved. Germline-derived CDR1 and CDR2 are MNHEY and SVGAGI. The CDR3 runs 13 residues. Trimming cost V 0 bases and J 4 bases, with 6 bases left between them. CDR3 nucleotide sequence: TGTGCCAGCAGTTACTCACGGACCACTGAAGCTTTCTTT. This encodes CASSYSRTTEAFF.

The rearrangement uses TRBV20-1 and TRBJ1-2, with D perhaps matching TRBD1 (6 bases). Germline lookup yields CDR1 DFQATT and CDR2 SNEGSKA (reference sequence). This CDR3 comprises 14 residues. V dropped 0 bases and J dropped 2 bases, with 10 bases sitting between them. DNA for the CDR3: TGCAGTGCTAGAGATTGGGGGGGCAACTATGGCTACACCTTC. It codes for CSARDWGGNYGYTF.

V gene TRBV9 combines with J gene TRBJ1-3, with TRBD1 as a possible D gene (5 bases). The V end was cut by 3 bases, the J end by 0 bases, with 13 bases between. Germline CDR1 and CDR2: SGDLS and YYNGEE. The CDR3 is 16 residues long. The CDR3 DNA follows: TGTGCCAGCAGCGCCGACAGTTCTTTCTCTGGAAACACCATATATTTT. Translation gives CASSADSSFSGNTIYF.

Concerning this clone itself: An end of the junction differs from the germline gene, which may be a read error. The V call is TRBV6-1, the J call TRBJ1-1; D may be TRBD1 (5 bases). Germline values: CDR1 MNHNS, CDR2 SASEGT. The CDR3 has 18 amino acids. CDR3 bases: TGTGCCAGCAGTCAAGCAGGGTTCGGCATGTTGTTGAACACTGAAGCTTTCTTT. Translating it yields CASSQAGFGMLLNTEAFF.

This clone was found a few times. The genes are TRBV28 and TRBJ1-5, with D unclear. Trimming left V 2 bases short and J 9 bases short, with 8 bases between. There are 12 residues in the CDR3. Germline-derived CDR1 and CDR2 are MDHEN and SYDVKM. Here the CDR3 DNA reads TGTGCCAGCAGTTTAAAGCCCGGGCCCCAGCATTTT. Residues: CASSLKPGPQHF.

This clone was recorded at least ten times. The gene calls are TRBV3-1 and TRBJ1-2, with D unclear. Trimming pared 5 bases from V and 1 base from J, leaving 14 bases between. The germline CDR1 and CDR2 sequences are LGHDT and YNNKEL (reference sequence). The CDR3 is made up of 15 amino acids. CDR3 in amino acids: CASSLAGRVNYGYTF. For the CDR3, the DNA is TGTGCCAGCAGCTTAGCGGGGAGGGTTAACTATGGCTACACCTTC.

This clone was counted at least ten times. The chain has TRBV20-1 and TRBJ2-7, with D possibly TRBD1 on 6 matching bases. V lost 3 bases, J lost 3 bases, and 15 bases lay in between. The CDR3 has 14 residues. From germline, CDR1 is DFQATT and CDR2 SNEGSKA (reference sequence). CDR3 nucleotide sequence: TGCAGTGCTAGCCACAGGGAAAGGGGCTACGAGCAGTACTTC. Protein: CSASHRERGYEQYF.

There are a few counts of this clone. The CDR3 DNA sequence: TGTGCCAGCAGTGCAGGGGCGCAGGCTTTCTTT. It specifies CASSAGAQAFF. The chain carries TRBV6-1 and TRBJ1-1; perhaps TRBD1 as D (6 bases). Trimming took 4 bases from V and 11 from J, leaving 11 bases between them. Germline V gives CDR1 MNHNS, CDR2 SASEGT. CDR3 size: 11 residues.

In its sample, this clone was seen a few times. The germline gene is not matched at one end of the junction; a read error may be the cause. The chain has TRBV6-2 or TRBV6-3 and TRBJ1-1; 8 nucleotides agree with TRBD1. This CDR3 contains 16 residues. The germline V gene encodes CDR1 MNHEY and CDR2 SVGEGT. CDR3 nucleotides: TGTGCCAGCGAACTTCCGGGACAGGCTAATAACACTGAATCTTTCTTT. Translating it yields CASELPGQANNTESFF.

V and J are TRBV30 and TRBJ1-6; D may be TRBD1 (5 bases). Trimming took 5 bases from V and 6 from J, leaving 14 bases between them. The CDR3 length is 14 residues. Germline lookup yields CDR1 GTSNPN and CDR2 SVGIG (reference sequence). The CDR3: CAWETGTLNSPLHF. Here the CDR3 DNA reads TGTGCCTGGGAAACCGGGACCCTTAATTCACCCCTCCACTTT.

The V and J genes are TRBV27 and TRBJ2-1, with 9 bases lining up with TRBD2. CDR3 length: 17 residues. Germline CDR1 reads MNHEY; CDR2 reads SMNVEV (reference sequence). V lost 5 bases, J lost 3 bases, and 11 bases stayed unmatched. CDR3 sequence (DNA): TGTGCCAGCAGTGCCACTATAGCGGGAGTACGCTACAATGAGCAGTTCTTC. This gives the protein CASSATIAGVRYNEQFF.

This clone was picked up a small number of times. V gene TRBV6-2 or TRBV6-3 combines with J gene TRBJ1-1, with D possibly being TRBD1 (5 bases). The CDR3 sequence is 14 residues long. CDR1 and CDR2 from the germline V gene are MNHEY and SVGEGT. Trimming took off 5 bases at V and 0 bases at J, with 10 bases between the two ends. CDR3 coding DNA: TGTGCCAGCAGTCTTGGGACGGTGAACACTGAAGCTTTCTTT. It yields the protein CASSLGTVNTEAFF.

Points on this clone: This may come from a read error, since a much larger clone is one base off. V gene TRBV11-2 combines with J gene TRBJ2-5, with no clear D. The CDR3 has 15 amino acids. Trimming took off 0 bases at V and 7 bases at J, with 15 bases between the two ends. The germline V gene encodes CDR1 SGHAT and CDR2 FQNNGV. The CDR3: CASSLDTAAWVTQYF. DNA of the CDR3: TGTGCCAGCAGCTTAGATACCGCGGCCTGGGTGACCCAGTACTTC.

This clone was seen a handful of times. This sequence joins TRBV6-1 and TRBJ2-7; 8 nucleotides agree with TRBD1. This CDR3 has 12 residues. Germline CDR1 reads MNHNS; CDR2 reads SASEGT. J was trimmed by 6 bases and V by 6 bases; bases with no gene match: 4. The DNA for the CDR3 is TGTGCCAGCAGAGAAACAGGGGGCGAGCAGTACTTC. Translated: CASRETGGEQYF.

This clone was recorded at least ten times. This sample also contains other DNA sequences that code for the same CDR3. V and J are TRBV20-1 and TRBJ2-7; 8 nucleotides match TRBD2. Germline V gives CDR1 DFQATT, CDR2 SNEGSKA (reference sequence). The CDR3 length is 15 residues. Germline trimming cut 6 bases from V and 4 bases from J; bases unmatched to any gene: 14. The DNA of the CDR3 is TGCAGTGCCAGGGTGGCGGGAGGTAATACGTACGAGCAGTACTTC. Translating gives CSARVAGGNTYEQYF.

This chain joins TRBV4-1 and TRBJ2-7, with D perhaps given as TRBD1 or TRBD2 (5 bases each). This CDR3 contains 14 residues. Trimming left V 5 bases short and J 0 bases short, with 11 bases between. Germline loops: CDR1 MGHRA, CDR2 YSYEKL. The CDR3 reads CASSTRDDSYEQYF. The CDR3, as DNA: TGCGCCAGCAGCACCCGGGACGACTCCTACGAGCAGTACTTC.

This clone was recorded at least ten times. This sequence may be a read error, since a much larger clone differs from it by one base. The chain joins TRBV20-1 to TRBJ2-7; 7 nucleotides agree with TRBD2. This CDR3 is 14 amino acids long. Germline V lookup: CDR1 DFQATT, CDR2 SNEGSKA (reference sequence). CDR3 sequence reads: CSARGGSRDYEQHF. The CDR3, as DNA: TGCAGTGCTAGAGGGGGTAGCCGGGACTACGAGCAGCACTTC.

The sample holds a few counts of this clone. CDR3 bases: TGTGCCGCCGTTACTAGCTTCGAGGAGTTCTTC. Translated, it gives CAAVTSFEEFF. The chain employs TRBV6-2 or TRBV6-3 and TRBJ2-1; D possibly corresponds to TRBD2 (6 bases). Trimming removed 11 bases from V and 14 bases from J, with 19 bases in between. This CDR3 spans 11 amino acids. Germline V gives CDR1 MNHEY, CDR2 SVGEGT.

This clone has a count of ten or more. The gene calls are TRBV10-3 and TRBJ2-3; D remains unclear. This CDR3 comprises 14 residues. Trimming took 0 bases from V and 2 from J, leaving 6 bases between them. CDR1 is ENHRY and CDR2 is SYGVKD in the germline V gene. The CDR3 here is CAISESGNTDTQYF. In DNA form, the CDR3 reads TGTGCCATCAGTGAGTCTGGCAACACAGATACGCAGTATTTT.

This clone appeared many times. The chain links TRBV3-1 to TRBJ2-5, with D perhaps given as TRBD1 or TRBD2 (5 bases each). Trimming cost V 3 bases and J 2 bases, with 7 bases left between them. CDR1 and CDR2 (germline): LGHDT, YNNKEL (reference sequence). The CDR3 runs to 13 residues. The CDR3 spells CASSQGPQETQYF. The DNA for the CDR3 is TGTGCCAGCAGCCAGGGACCACAAGAGACCCAGTACTTC.

The chain couples TRBV20-1 to TRBJ2-1, with D uncertain. Germline V lookup: CDR1 DFQATT, CDR2 SNEGSKA (reference sequence). This CDR3 is built from 14 residues. Deletions cut 3 bases from V and 7 bases from J, with 16 bases between. This CDR3 reads CSARYGSTLNEQFF. The CDR3 coding sequence is TGCAGTGCTAGGTACGGGTCTACGTTGAATGAGCAGTTCTTC.

This clone is labeled medium-sized. The CDR3 loop is CASGRDTSSPLHF. The CDR3 region has the DNA TGTGCCAGCGGACGGGACACCTCATCACCCCTCCACTTT. V is TRBV12-3 or TRBV12-4 and J is TRBJ1-6; a possible D gene is TRBD1 (6 bases). The CDR3 contains 13 residues. Trimming pared 8 bases from V and 10 bases from J, leaving 15 bases between.

The chain recombines TRBV10-2 with TRBJ1-1; D gene ambiguous. The CDR3 loop spans 12 amino acids. Per germline, CDR1 WSHSY and CDR2 SAAADI. The ends were cut back, 7 bases at V and 1 base at J, with 7 bases in the middle. This chain's CDR3 is CASIGGNTEAFF. CDR3 DNA sequence: TGCGCCAGCATTGGAGGGAACACTGAAGCTTTCTTT.